A selection of T cell receptor beta chains follows, all from one sample in a study of memory CD4+ T cells and cytomegalovirus serostatus. The repertoire was sequenced with immunoSEQ multiplex PCR; TCRdb's copy has only in-frame clones and lacks some. In the table there are about 52,000 clones, around 80% of which are singletons. Sequenced material: memory CD4+ T cells from blood. The origin of the receptors is an adult in good health and CMV-seropositive. Both conserved end residues are part of each CDR3. Clone size is shown for a subset of rows, as once, few, many or a class of expanded clone.

TRBV9	NA	CASSVGLAASSTDTQYF
TRBV9	NA	CASSVPDRTTASSYNEQFF
TRBV19	NA	CASSTGRWTDTQYF
TRBV10-3	NA	CAISESGKGPSRYTF
TRBV28	NA	CASRTRDFEAFF
TRBV5-1	NA	CASSSGTRVANEKLFF
TRBV6-1	NA	CASSRQVAGELFF
TRBV4-2	NA	CASSQRTGSGNTIYF
TRBV2	NA	CASSVTSSDTQYF
TRBV15	NA	CATSRDGRGETQYF
TRBV21-1	NA	CASSDNRGPLDQPQHF
TRBV7-8	once	CASSLREGGNTEAFF
TRBV19	NA	CASSGLSGSEQFF
TRBV11-2	NA	CASSFSGPETQYF
TRBV11-2	NA	CASSLGRRQHNTEAFF
TRBV28	NA	CASTRPGSHEQYF
TRBV18	NA	CASSPGGTGGSNTEAFF
TRBV6-1	NA	CASSEVTRRDEQFF
TRBV5-1	NA	CASSLEGQDLYEQYF
TRBV27	NA	CASKLGTSGQETQYF
TRBV30	few	CAWRQPRGTFF
TRBV6-5	NA	CASSPRGDTGELFF
TRBV12-2	few	CASRGQSVDLYGYTF
TRBV5-8	NA	CASSLFDRGKTQYF
TRBV28	NA	CASSGGGLAETQYF
TRBV29-1	NA	CSVERDRPNYGYTF
TRBV6-1	NA	CASSEIARTVMTQYF
TRBV5-1	NA	CASSLALAGGKETQYF
TRBV11-2	NA	CASSLDRGYQETQYF
TRBV7-9	few	CASSLQPNQPQHF
TRBV7-2	NA	CASSLASGGQPQHF
TRBV28	NA	CASSLWPLRGRGNTEAFF
TRBV2	once	CASSEALQTSYEQYF
TRBV18	NA	CASSRSGAIYEQYF
TRBV9	NA	CASSVELAGRSEQFF
TRBV1	NA	CTSSRYSGLDPYNEQFF
TRBV5-6	NA	CASSPGASYEQYF
TRBV19	few	CASINRASSSGYTF
TRBV6-5	NA	CASSYAQGAETQYF
TRBV11-2	NA	CASSRTIGYTF
TRBV6-4	NA	CASSPADPGQGAHYEQYF
TRBV2	NA	CASILAFPETQYF
TRBV5-4	NA	CASSLGTSPETQYF
TRBV11-2	NA	CASSAQGIINEKLFF
TRBV7-2	once	CASTPPGLTYGYTF
TRBV2	NA	CASSDVGSNQPQHF
TRBV2	NA	CASSGDSTYNSPLHF
TRBV5-6	NA	CASSLIAYPNYGYTF
TRBV5-1	once	CASSLRDLTGTRGSPLHF
TRBV10-3	NA	CAISGTGGSSYGYTF
TRBV18	NA	CASSRELADQETQYF
TRBV5-1	NA	CASSLTLIDEQFF
TRBV6-5	NA	CASSRQNSNQPQHF